Listed below are T cell receptor beta chains from one sample, sequenced in a study of Japanese encephalitis immunity and Zika vaccine responses. MiXCR was run by TCRdb on the 5' RACE reads, yielding one entry per CDR3 protein. The data contain 200 to 250 distinct CDR3 sequences, over 0.8% of them singletons. The sample consisted of antigen-activated CD4+ T cells from blood, cultured, taken during a Zika inactivated vaccine study. The receptor set was obtained from an adult woman who received an inactivated Zika virus vaccine. CDR3s include the opening cysteine and the closing phenylalanine or tryptophan. Fields, in order: V gene, clone size, D gene, J gene, CDR3 protein, CDR3 DNA. The D gene is left open where the match is weak. Size is stated as once, few or many counts, or a class when the clone is expanded.

v_call: TRBV18
clone_size: large
d_call: NA
j_call: TRBJ2-7
cdr3_aa: CASSKGGEQYF
cdr3_nt: TGTGCCAGCTCTAAGGGCGGCGAGCAGTACTTC

v_call: TRBV10-3
clone_size: medium-sized
d_call: TRBD2
j_call: TRBJ2-3
cdr3_aa: CAISDPSGREWGTDTQYF
cdr3_nt: TGTGCCATCAGTGATCCGAGCGGGAGGGAGTGGGGCACAGATACGCAGTATTTT

v_call: TRBV7-3
clone_size: large
d_call: TRBD1
j_call: TRBJ1-1
cdr3_aa: CASSFNRGGGTEAFF
cdr3_nt: TGTGCCAGCAGCTTCAACAGGGGTGGCGGCACTGAAGCTTTCTTT

v_call: TRBV20-1
clone_size: medium-sized
d_call: NA
j_call: TRBJ1-1
cdr3_aa: CSAAGTPGGTEAFF
cdr3_nt: TGCAGTGCCGCCGGGACACCAGGAGGCACTGAAGCTTTCTTT

v_call: TRBV11-2
clone_size: large
d_call: TRBD2
j_call: TRBJ2-7
cdr3_aa: CASSLGSSGFREQYF
cdr3_nt: TGTGCCAGCAGCTTAGGGTCTAGCGGGTTTCGTGAGCAGTACTTC

v_call: TRBV20-1
clone_size: large
d_call: NA
j_call: TRBJ2-7
cdr3_aa: CSARPLGEEQYF
cdr3_nt: TGCAGTGCTAGGCCCTTAGGGGAAGAGCAGTACTTC

v_call: TRBV20-1
clone_size: large
d_call: NA
j_call: TRBJ2-5
cdr3_aa: CSAPRLEETQYF
cdr3_nt: TGCAGTGCTCCGCGACTAGAAGAGACCCAGTACTTC

v_call: TRBV2
clone_size: medium-sized
d_call: TRBD2
j_call: TRBJ2-7
cdr3_aa: CASSGPLARALYEQYF
cdr3_nt: TGTGCCAGCAGCGGACCACTAGCGAGAGCGTTGTACGAGCAGTACTTC

v_call: TRBV7-3
clone_size: medium-sized
d_call: TRBD2
j_call: TRBJ2-1
cdr3_aa: CASSLMGTSVYNEQFF
cdr3_nt: TGTGCCAGCAGCTTAATGGGGACTAGCGTATACAATGAGCAGTTCTTC